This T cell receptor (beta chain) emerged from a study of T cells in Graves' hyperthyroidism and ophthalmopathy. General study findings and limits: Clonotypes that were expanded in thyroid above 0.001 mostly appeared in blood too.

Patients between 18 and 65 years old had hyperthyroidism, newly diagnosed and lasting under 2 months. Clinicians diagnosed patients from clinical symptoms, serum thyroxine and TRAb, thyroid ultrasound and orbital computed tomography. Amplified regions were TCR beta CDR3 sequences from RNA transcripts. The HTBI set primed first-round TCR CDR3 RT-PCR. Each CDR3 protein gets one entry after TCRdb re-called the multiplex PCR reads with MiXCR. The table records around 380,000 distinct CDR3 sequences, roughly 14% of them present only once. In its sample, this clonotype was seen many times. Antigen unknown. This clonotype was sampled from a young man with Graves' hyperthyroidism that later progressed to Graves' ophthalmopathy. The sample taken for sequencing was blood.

CDR3 in amino acids: CATLSGAVTSEAFF. DNA for the CDR3: TGTGCCACCCTCTCCGGGGCGGTTACTTCTGAAGCTTTCTTT. The chain has TRBV10-3 and TRBJ1-1; perhaps TRBD1 as D (5 bases). The CDR3 is 14 residues long. Germline lookup yields CDR1 ENHRY and CDR2 SYGVKD. Between the trimmed V and J ends, which lost 10 bases and 6 bases, there was a span of 21 bases.